This TCR beta chain was profiled in a study of blood T cells in healthy people across ages. General study results and limits: CMV infection status of these donors was not known. Estimated diversity, derived from one million T cells, was regarded as an underestimate.

Next came a second PCR, run for 7 to 11 cycles, which used a sample-barcoded 5' primer along with a J-beta primer mix. CDR3-containing paired-end reads numbered at least 2.5 million in each sample. TCRdb re-derived calls from the 5' RACE reads in MiXCR, one entry per CDR3 protein. The sample includes 1.5 million to 2 million distinct CDR3 sequences, roughly 30% seen only once; the top ten take around 11%. The people who gave samples were healthy Caucasians from Russia, aged roughly 6 to 90. This clonotype has more than one count but fewer than ten. The target antigen is unknown. The germline V gene has CDR1 SGHTA and CDR2 FQGNSA. V lost 1 base to trimming and J lost 3 bases, with 12 bases between them. The CDR3 contains 15 residues.

The sequence came from a woman under 40 in good health. The V and J genes are TRBV7-2 and TRBJ2-5; possibly TRBD1 for D (6 bases). Input material: blood. CDR3 in DNA: TGTGCCAGCAGCTTAGGAGGGCGACAGGAAGAGACCCAGTACTTC. This codes for CASSLGGRQEETQYF.